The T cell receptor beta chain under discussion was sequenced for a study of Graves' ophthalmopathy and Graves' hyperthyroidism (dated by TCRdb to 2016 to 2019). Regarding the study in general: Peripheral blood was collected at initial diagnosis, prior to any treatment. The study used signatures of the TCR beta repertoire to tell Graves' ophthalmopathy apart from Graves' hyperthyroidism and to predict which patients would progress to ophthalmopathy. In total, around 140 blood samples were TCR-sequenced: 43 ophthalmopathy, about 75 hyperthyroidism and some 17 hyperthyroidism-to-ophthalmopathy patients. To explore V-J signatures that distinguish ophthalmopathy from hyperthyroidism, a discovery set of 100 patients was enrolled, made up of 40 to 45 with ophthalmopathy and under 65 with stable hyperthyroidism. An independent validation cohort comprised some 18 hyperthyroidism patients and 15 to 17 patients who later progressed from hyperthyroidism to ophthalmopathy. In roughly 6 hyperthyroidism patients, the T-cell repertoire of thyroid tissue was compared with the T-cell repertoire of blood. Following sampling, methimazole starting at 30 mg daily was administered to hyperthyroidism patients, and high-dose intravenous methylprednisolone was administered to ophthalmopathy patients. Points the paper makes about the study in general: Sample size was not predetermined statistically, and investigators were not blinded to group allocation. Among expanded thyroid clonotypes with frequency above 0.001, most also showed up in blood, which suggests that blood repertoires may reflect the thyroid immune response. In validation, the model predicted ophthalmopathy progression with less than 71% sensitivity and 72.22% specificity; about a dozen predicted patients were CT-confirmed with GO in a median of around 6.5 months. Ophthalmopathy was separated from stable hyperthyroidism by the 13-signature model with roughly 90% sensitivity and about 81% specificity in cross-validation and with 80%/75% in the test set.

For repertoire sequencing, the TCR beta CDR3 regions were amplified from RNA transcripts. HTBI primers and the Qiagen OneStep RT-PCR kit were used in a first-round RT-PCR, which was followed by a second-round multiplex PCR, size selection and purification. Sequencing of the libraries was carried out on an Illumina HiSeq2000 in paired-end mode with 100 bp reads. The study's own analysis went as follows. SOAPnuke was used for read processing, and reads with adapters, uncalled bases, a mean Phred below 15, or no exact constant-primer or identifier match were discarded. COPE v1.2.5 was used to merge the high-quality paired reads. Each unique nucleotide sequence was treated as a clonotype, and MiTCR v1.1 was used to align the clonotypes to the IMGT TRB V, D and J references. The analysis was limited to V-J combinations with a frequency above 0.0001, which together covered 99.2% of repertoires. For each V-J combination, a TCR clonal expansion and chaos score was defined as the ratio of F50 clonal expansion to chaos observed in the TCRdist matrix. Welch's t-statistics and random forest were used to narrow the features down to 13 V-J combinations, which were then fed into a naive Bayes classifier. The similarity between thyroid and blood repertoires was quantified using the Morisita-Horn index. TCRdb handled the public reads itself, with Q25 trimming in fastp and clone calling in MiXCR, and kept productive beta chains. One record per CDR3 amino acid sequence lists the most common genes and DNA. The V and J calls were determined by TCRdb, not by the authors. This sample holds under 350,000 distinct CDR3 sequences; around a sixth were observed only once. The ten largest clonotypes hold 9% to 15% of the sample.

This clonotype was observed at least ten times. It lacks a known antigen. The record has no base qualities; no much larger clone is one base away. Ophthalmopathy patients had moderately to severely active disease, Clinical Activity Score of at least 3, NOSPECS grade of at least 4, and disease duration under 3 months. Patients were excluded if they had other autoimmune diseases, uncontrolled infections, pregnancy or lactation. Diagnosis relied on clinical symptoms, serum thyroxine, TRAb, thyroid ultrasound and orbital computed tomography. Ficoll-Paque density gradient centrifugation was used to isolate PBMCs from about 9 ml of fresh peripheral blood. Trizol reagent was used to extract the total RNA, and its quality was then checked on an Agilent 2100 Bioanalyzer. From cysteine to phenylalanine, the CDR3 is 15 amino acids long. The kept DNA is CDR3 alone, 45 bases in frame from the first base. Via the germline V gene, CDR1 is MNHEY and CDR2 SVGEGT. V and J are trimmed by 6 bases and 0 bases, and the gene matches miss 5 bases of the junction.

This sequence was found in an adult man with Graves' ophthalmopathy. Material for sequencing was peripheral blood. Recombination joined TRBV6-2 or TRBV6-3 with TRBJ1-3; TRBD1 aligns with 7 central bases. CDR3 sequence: CASSRGTDSGNTIYF. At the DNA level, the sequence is TGTGCCAGCAGCCGGGGGACAGACTCTGGAAACACCATATATTTT.